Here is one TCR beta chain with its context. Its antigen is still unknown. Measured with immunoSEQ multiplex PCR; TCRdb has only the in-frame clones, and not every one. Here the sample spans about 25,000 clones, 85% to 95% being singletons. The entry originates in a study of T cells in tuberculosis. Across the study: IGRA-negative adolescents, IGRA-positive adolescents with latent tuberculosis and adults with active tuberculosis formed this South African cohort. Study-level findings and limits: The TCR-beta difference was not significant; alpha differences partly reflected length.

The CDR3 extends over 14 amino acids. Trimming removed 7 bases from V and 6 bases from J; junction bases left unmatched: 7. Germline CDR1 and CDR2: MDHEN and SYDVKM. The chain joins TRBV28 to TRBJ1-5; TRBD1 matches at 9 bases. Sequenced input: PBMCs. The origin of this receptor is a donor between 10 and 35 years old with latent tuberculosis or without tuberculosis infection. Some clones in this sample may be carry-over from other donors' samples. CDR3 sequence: CASIPGTGFQPQHF. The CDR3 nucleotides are TGTGCCAGCATCCCCGGGACAGGGTTTCAGCCCCAGCATTTT.